The 3 T cell receptor beta chains given below trace back to one sample, sequenced in a study of T cell responses to AZD1222 COVID-19 vaccine. The method was immunoSEQ multiplex PCR; TCRdb's version includes in-frame clones alone and lacks a portion of them. The data contain about 150,000 clones, over 70% of them singletons. Source: peripheral blood, taken 28 days after the second AZD1222 dose. These TCRs come from an adult who received the AZD1222 COVID-19 vaccine.

The V gene is TRBV4-3, the J gene TRBJ1-2; a weak D match, TRBD1 (5 bases). Germline CDR1 and CDR2: LGHNA and YSLEER. Trimming pared 4 bases from V and 2 bases from J, leaving 14 bases between. This CDR3 has 15 amino acids. DNA for the CDR3: TGCGCCAGCAGCCGGGAGACTGGGGGGAACTATGGCTACACCTTC. The encoded protein is CASSRETGGNYGYTF.

The CDR3 sequence is CSVELAHEQYF. The CDR3 DNA sequence: TGCAGCGTTGAGCTAGCCCACGAGCAGTACTTC. V is TRBV29-1 and J is TRBJ2-7, with D possibly being TRBD2 (5 bases). Trimming took off 3 bases at V and 5 bases at J, with 8 bases between the two ends. CDR3 length: 11 amino acids. Germline CDR1 is SQVTM and CDR2 is ANQGSEA.

This clone came up once. The chain carries TRBV5-5 and TRBJ1-2; 9 bases are shared with TRBD1. Germline assignment: CDR1 SGHKS and CDR2 YYEKEE (reference sequence). The ends lost 4 bases at V and 4 bases at J; junction bases unmatched: 5. The length of the CDR3 is 14 residues. CDR3 sequence (DNA): TGTGCCAGCAGCGCCGGGACAGGGATCTATGGCTACACCTTC. Its protein product is CASSAGTGIYGYTF.